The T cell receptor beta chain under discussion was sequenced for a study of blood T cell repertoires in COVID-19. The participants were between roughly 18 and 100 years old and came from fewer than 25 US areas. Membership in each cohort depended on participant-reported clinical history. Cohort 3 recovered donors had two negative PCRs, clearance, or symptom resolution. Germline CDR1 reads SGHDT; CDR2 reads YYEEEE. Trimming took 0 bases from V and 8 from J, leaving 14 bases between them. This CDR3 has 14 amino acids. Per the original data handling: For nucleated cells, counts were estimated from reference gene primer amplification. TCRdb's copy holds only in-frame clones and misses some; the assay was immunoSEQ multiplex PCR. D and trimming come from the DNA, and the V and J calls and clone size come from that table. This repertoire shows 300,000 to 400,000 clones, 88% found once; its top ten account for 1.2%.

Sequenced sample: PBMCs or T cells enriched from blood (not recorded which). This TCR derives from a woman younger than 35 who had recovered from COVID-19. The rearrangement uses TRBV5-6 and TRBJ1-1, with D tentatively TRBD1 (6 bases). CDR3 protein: CASSLGTGLLEAFF. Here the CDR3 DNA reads TGTGCCAGCAGCTTGGGTACAGGGTTATTGGAAGCTTTCTTT. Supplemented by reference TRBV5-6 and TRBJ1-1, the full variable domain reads DAGVTQSPTHLIKTRGQQVTLRCSPKSGHDTVSWYQQALGQGPQFIFQYYEEEERQRGNFPDRFSGHQFPNYSSELNVNALLLGDSALYLCASSLGTGLLEAFFGQGTRLTVV.